This paragraph reports one T cell receptor (beta chain). Antigen specificity is unknown. This sample stems from a study of blood T cells in healthy people across ages. Overall study findings and caveats: Bulk PBMC profiling left naive and antigen-experienced comparisons inconclusive.

Primed by a sample-barcoded 5' primer and a J-beta primer mix, a second PCR proceeded for roughly 7 to 12 cycles. TCRdb re-called the 5' RACE reads through MiXCR, storing one row per CDR3 protein. The sample gives about 1,800,000 distinct CDR3 sequences, roughly 27% of which show up once; roughly 8% is in the top ten. Germline CDR1 reads DFQATT; CDR2 reads SNEGSKA (reference sequence). This CDR3 has 14 amino acids. The chain combines TRBV20-1 with TRBJ2-1; 9 nucleotides agree with TRBD2. With the DNA end fitting TRBJ2-7 better, the J assignment may be wrong. The sample consisted of blood. This clonotype originated in a woman in her 30s in good health. The CDR3 region is CSARDLAGYNEQYF. CDR3 nucleotide sequence: TGCAGTGCTAGAGACCTAGCGGGGTACAATGAGCAGTACTTC.